The source of this T cell receptor beta chain is a study of chemoradiotherapy in HPV16-positive cancers. The study's findings and limits: Functional assays defining HPV-specific T cells used only a couple of HPV16-positive patients. Candidate HPV-specific clones and E7-related TCR motifs grew in tumor during treatment.

This clone has a single count. Its matching antigen is unknown. Repertoires were generated with immunoSEQ multiplex PCR, while TCRdb's copy carries only in-frame clones and drops some. The sample has 9,500 to 15,000 clones; around nine tenths are singletons. This CDR3 contains 16 residues. The germline gives CDR1 SGHTS, CDR2 YDEGEE. V was cut by 3 bases and J by 2 bases, with 15 bases left in between. This chain uses TRBV5-8 with TRBJ1-5; tentatively, D is TRBD1 (6 bases). This receptor was obtained from a human donor with HPV-associated anogenital cancer. This material consisted of blood, taken from a patient who underwent chemoradiotherapy. The chain's CDR3 is CASSWDNGRRNQPQHF. The CDR3 region has the DNA TGTGCCAGCAGCTGGGACAACGGAAGACGCAATCAGCCCCAGCATTTT. Full variable domain (missing parts from reference TRBV5-8 and TRBJ1-5): EAGVTQSPTHLIKTRGQQATLRCSPISGHTSVYWYQQALGLGLQFLLWYDEGEERNRGNFPPRFSGRQFPNYSSELNVNALELEDSALYLCASSWDNGRRNQPQHFGDGTRLSIL.